The count of the clone carrying this T cell receptor beta chain is one. This entry is derived from a study of Tregs in tolerant kidney transplant recipients. This CDR3 is 16 amino acids long. V gave up 5 bases and J gave up 0 bases; unmatched junction bases: 8. The V gene's germline CDR1 is LNHDA and CDR2 SQIVND (reference sequence). Clones were read by immunoSEQ multiplex PCR, and TCRdb kept only the in-frame ones, dropping some. This sample has nearly 95,000 clones, with 93% found just once. The J gene is TRBJ1-1, the V gene TRBV19, with 8 bases identical to TRBD1. The receptor comes from a human donor who received a combined kidney and bone marrow transplant. The specimen comprised CD4+ T cells from blood, sampled before the transplant. This CDR3 reads CASSLRTGRLNTEAFF. For the CDR3, the DNA is TGTGCCAGTAGTCTCCGGACAGGGAGGTTGAACACTGAAGCTTTCTTT.